The text below deals with one TCR beta chain. The antigen remains unidentified. This entry comes from a study of early T cells in non-severe SARS-CoV-2 infection. Overall study results and limits: A preference for anti-spike CD8 responses marked VDJdb matching, which missed private and CD4 specificities.

TCRdb reprocessed the 5' RACE reads via MiXCR and lists one record per CDR3 protein. This sample has 65,000 to 95,000 distinct CDR3 sequences, with 8.5% to 10% found just once. This CDR3 spans 14 amino acids. V was trimmed by 1 base and J by 5 bases, leaving 10 bases between them. Germline V gene lookup returns CDR1 SGHTA and CDR2 FQGNSA. This TCR was recovered from an adult who was a healthcare worker with PCR-confirmed SARS-CoV-2 infection or an uninfected control (not recorded which). The chain joins TRBV7-2 to TRBJ2-3; D gene unclear. Material for sequencing was whole blood. Here the CDR3 reads CASSLGDSRDTQYF. In DNA, the CDR3 is TGTGCCAGCAGCTTAGGAGACTCTAGAGATACGCAGTATTTT.